The TCR beta chain described here comes from a study of blood T cell repertoires in COVID-19. Between the trimmed V and J ends, which lost 3 bases and 3 bases, there was a span of 15 bases. Germline V gene sequence: CDR1 DFQATT, CDR2 SNEGSKA (reference sequence). The CDR3 is 14 residues long. Data came from immunoSEQ multiplex PCR; TCRdb stores just in-frame clones and leaves some out. The sample includes roughly 92,000 clones, around 90% of them seen just once. The TCR originated in a woman aged 80 or over with acute or convalescent COVID-19. The chain has TRBV20-1 and TRBJ2-7, with a weak D call TRBD1 (6 bases). The sequenced sample was peripheral blood. The CDR3 is CSASNPGQNYEQYF. The CDR3 coding sequence is TGCAGTGCTAGTAATCCGGGACAAAACTACGAGCAGTACTTC.